A single sample is the source of the 21 T cell receptor beta chains below, sequenced in a study of T-cell reconstitution after alpha-beta-depleted transplantation in children. A library of TCRbeta sequences, prepared with unique molecular identifiers, was generated. TCRdb fed the PCR reads into MiXCR, producing one record per CDR3 protein. The sample holds 380,000 or so distinct CDR3 sequences, approximately 12% seen once. The sample was PBMCs, taken from the stem cell graft. The receptors shown here come from a human donor who donated a stem cell graft to a child with Fanconi anemia.

In DNA form, the CDR3 reads TGTGCCAGCCGCCGTTTGGGCGGGGAAGAGACCCAGTACTTC. It translates to CASRRLGGEETQYF. The genes are TRBV27 and TRBJ2-5, with a tentative D call TRBD2 (6 bases). The germline V gene encodes CDR1 MNHEY and CDR2 SMNVEV (reference sequence). The CDR3 loop spans 14 amino acids. Trimming removed 8 bases from V and 3 bases from J, with 16 bases in between.

This chain uses TRBV28 with TRBJ1-2; D uncertain. V dropped 1 base and J dropped 7 bases, with 13 bases sitting between them. Germline V lookup: CDR1 MDHEN, CDR2 SYDVKM. The CDR3 sequence is 14 residues long. CDR3 residues: CASSLSTSPVGYTF. CDR3 DNA: TGTGCCAGCAGTTTATCGACCTCCCCTGTTGGCTACACCTTC.

The table lists this clonotype with many counts. The rearrangement joins TRBV20-1 to TRBJ2-1; TRBD2 agrees at 9 bases. Trimming at V came to 1 base and at J to 3 bases, leaving 4 bases not matched to a gene. The CDR3 has 15 residues. Germline loops: CDR1 DFQATT, CDR2 SNEGSKA (reference sequence). The chain's CDR3 is CSARALRGGYNEQFF. The CDR3 bases are TGCAGTGCTAGAGCCCTGCGGGGGGGCTACAATGAGCAGTTCTTC.

At least ten counts were recorded for this clonotype. This sequence joins TRBV7-9 and TRBJ1-2, with D perhaps matching TRBD1 (5 bases). Germline loops: CDR1 SEHNR, CDR2 FQNEAQ (reference sequence). The CDR3 is 13 residues long. V was pared by 1 base and J by 6 bases, with 9 bases between. The CDR3 nucleotides are TGTGCCAGCAGCTTAGGGCAGGGAAATGGCTACACCTTC. Its translation: CASSLGQGNGYTF.

This clonotype has at least ten counts. V is TRBV5-1 and J is TRBJ2-2; D is ambiguous. Trimming removed 4 bases at V and 1 base at J, with 11 bases between. The CDR3 loop spans 15 amino acids. Germline CDR1 and CDR2: SGHRS and YFSETQ. CDR3: CASSELLLNTGELFF. The CDR3 DNA reads TGCGCCAGCAGCGAACTCTTACTGAACACCGGGGAGCTGTTTTTT.

V and J are TRBV10-2 and TRBJ2-1, with 8 bases fitting TRBD1. With V trimmed by 6 bases and J by 5 bases, 9 bases remained unmatched. From germline, CDR1 is WSHSY and CDR2 SAAADI. The CDR3 loop spans 15 amino acids. CDR3 amino acids: CASSAPGTGDNEQFF. The CDR3 DNA sequence: TGCGCCAGCAGCGCCCCCGGGACAGGAGACAATGAGCAGTTCTTC.

This chain uses TRBV6-5 with TRBJ1-1; TRBD1 might be the D (6 bases). The CDR3 totals 15 residues. The ends were cut back, 4 bases at V and 3 bases at J, with 15 bases in the middle. Germline V gene sequence: CDR1 MNHEY, CDR2 SVGAGI. This CDR3 reads CASSLPPSGDTEAFF. DNA for the CDR3: TGTGCCAGCAGTTTACCCCCCTCAGGGGACACTGAAGCTTTCTTT.

The chain employs TRBV14 and TRBJ2-3; D gene ambiguous. This CDR3 spans 17 amino acids. V was pared by 4 bases and J by 0 bases, with 17 bases between. CDR1 is SGHDN and CDR2 is FVKESK in the germline V gene. The CDR3, as DNA: TGTGCCAGCAGCCGCCCTTCGGGTGGTGCTAGCACAGATACGCAGTATTTT. Amino acid sequence: CASSRPSGGASTDTQYF.

This chain uses TRBV12-3 or TRBV12-4 with TRBJ2-5, with 8 bases matching TRBD2. The CDR3 totals 14 residues. V gave up 6 bases and J gave up 2 bases; unmatched junction bases: 5. The CDR3 nucleotides are TGTGCCAGCAGAATACTAGCGGAACAAGAGACCCAGTACTTC. Amino acids: CASRILAEQETQYF.

The chain carries TRBV29-1 and TRBJ2-7; D is perhaps TRBD1 (6 bases). This CDR3 has 13 amino acids. Trimming removed 5 bases from V and 7 bases from J, with 18 bases in between. CDR1 is SQVTM and CDR2 is ANQGSEA in the germline V gene. CDR3 protein: CSVLRDTQGEQYF. The CDR3 DNA is TGCAGCGTTCTCCGGGACACCCAGGGGGAGCAGTACTTC.

This clonotype occurred a few times. In DNA, the CDR3 is TGCGCCAGCAGTGTGTCGGTAACTTCTGAAGCTTTCTTT. This codes for CASSVSVTSEAFF. This rearrangement joins TRBV5-1 to TRBJ1-1, with D unclear. The V gene lost 5 bases and the J gene lost 6 bases, with 14 bases spanning the gap. This CDR3 spans 13 amino acids. Germline assignment: CDR1 SGHRS and CDR2 YFSETQ.

This chain connects TRBV11-2 to TRBJ2-3, with TRBD2 identical over 7 bases. Germline lookup yields CDR1 SGHAT and CDR2 FQNNGV. The CDR3 is made up of 16 amino acids. After removal of 2 bases from V and 0 bases from J, the junction contained 5 bases not matched to a gene. CDR3 in amino acids: CASSLLRGVSTDTQYF. The CDR3 DNA reads as TGTGCCAGCAGCTTACTCCGGGGGGTTAGCACAGATACGCAGTATTTT.

CDR3 residues: CASSSEANYGYTF. Here the CDR3 DNA reads TGTGCCAGCAGTTCGGAGGCGAACTATGGCTACACCTTC. J is TRBJ1-2 and V is TRBV28, with D unresolved. CDR3 size: 13 residues. Germline V gene sequence: CDR1 MDHEN, CDR2 SYDVKM. The V end lost 4 bases, the J end lost 2 bases, and 8 bases lay between the germline ends.

This clonotype came up many times. V is TRBV29-1 and J is TRBJ2-7, with D possibly matching TRBD1 (6 bases). Trimming shortened V by 7 bases and J by 4 bases, and 14 bases separated the two germline ends. Germline CDR1 reads SQVTM; CDR2 reads ANQGSEA. This CDR3 is 12 amino acids long. The CDR3 protein is CSAGEGQYEQYV. The CDR3 nucleotides read TGCAGCGCCGGAGAGGGACAATACGAGCAGTACGTC.

This clonotype showed up many times. The rearrangement uses TRBV6-1 and TRBJ2-3; the D is unclear. V lost 6 bases and J lost 2, with 9 bases in between. CDR3 length: 13 amino acids. The germline CDR1 and CDR2 sequences are MNHNS and SASEGT. Here the CDR3 reads CASSKYSTDTQYF. DNA for the CDR3: TGTGCCAGCAGCAAGTACTCCACAGATACGCAGTATTTT.

The V gene is TRBV28, the J gene TRBJ2-7; D remains unclear. This CDR3 spans 14 amino acids. Trimming cost V 3 bases and J 2 bases, with 11 bases left between them. Germline V gives CDR1 MDHEN, CDR2 SYDVKM. The CDR3 spells CASSLTYKPYEQYV. As DNA, the CDR3 is TGTGCCAGCAGTTTGACGTACAAACCCTACGAGCAGTACGTC.

This clonotype occurred a few times. The chain is built from TRBV4-2 and TRBJ2-1, with D possibly matching TRBD2 (5 bases). The length of the CDR3 is 15 residues. The V gene lost 2 bases and the J gene lost 6 bases, with 14 bases spanning the gap. Germline V CDR1 and CDR2: LGHNA, YNFKEQ. CDR3 region: CASSQRVAMANEQFF. In nucleotides, the CDR3 is TGTGCCAGCAGCCAAAGAGTAGCGATGGCCAATGAGCAGTTCTTC.

Ten or more counts support this clonotype. The chain employs TRBV29-1 and TRBJ1-1; possibly TRBD1 for D (5 bases). V lost 8 bases and J 8 bases, leaving 18 bases between the germline ends. Germline CDR1 reads SQVTM; CDR2 reads ANQGSEA. This CDR3 has 12 residues. The CDR3 DNA is TGCAGCACTAGCCGCGGGGGTGGCGAAGCTTTCTTT. This gives the protein CSTSRGGGEAFF.

This clonotype was seen ten or more times. The chain uses TRBV9 and TRBJ2-1, with 7 bases fitting TRBD2. CDR3 length equals 16 residues. Losses at the gene ends were 0 bases for V and 5 bases for J; bases not matched to a gene: 8. CDR1 and CDR2 from the germline V gene are SGDLS and YYNGEE. The chain's CDR3 is CASSVGGGGTDNEQFF. As DNA, the CDR3 is TGTGCCAGCAGCGTAGGAGGCGGGGGAACGGACAATGAGCAGTTCTTC.

In its sample, this clonotype was seen a few times. The CDR3 DNA reads TGTGCCAGCAGCTTAGGTACAGCCAGTTCCTACGAGCAGTACGTC. Translating gives CASSLGTASSYEQYV. The rearrangement joins TRBV13 to TRBJ2-7; D not resolved. Trimming removed 0 bases at V and 1 base at J, with 10 bases between. CDR3 length equals 15 residues. Germline-derived CDR1 and CDR2 are PRHDT and FYEKMQ (reference sequence).

This clonotype has at least ten counts. V gene TRBV7-2 combines with J gene TRBJ1-1; D call uncertain. V was trimmed by 1 base and J by 0 bases, leaving 12 bases between them. The CDR3 totals 16 residues. Germline V CDR1 and CDR2: SGHTA, FQGNSA. CDR3 DNA sequence: TGTGCCAGCAGCTTAGATACAGTGGCAGTGAACACTGAAGCTTTCTTT. Translating it yields CASSLDTVAVNTEAFF.